The rows below give T cell receptor beta chains drawn from one sample of a study of beta chain features in type 1 diabetes. Measured with immunoSEQ multiplex PCR; TCRdb has only the in-frame clones, and not every one. The table has roughly 290,000 clones, 7% to 9% seen once. Source material: central memory CD4+ T cells from blood. The receptors here all came from a young woman in good health. Both conserved end residues are part of each CDR3. D genes are given only for firm matches. Only some rows state a clone size, as once, few, many or a class for expanded clones.

J: TRBJ2-7
D: TRBD1
V: TRBV7-9
size: many
DNA: TGTGCCAGCAGCTACTTAACAGGGGATGATGGCGAGCAGTACTTC
CDR3: CASSYLTGDDGEQYF

J: TRBJ2-1
D: TRBD2
V: TRBV30
size: few
DNA: TGTGCCTGGAGGGCTAGCGGGGGTTACAATGAGCAGTTCTTC
CDR3: CAWRASGGYNEQFF

J: TRBJ1-2
D: NA
V: TRBV5-1
size: NA
DNA: TGCGCCAGCAGCGTAATACCGGGCTCCAACTATGGCTACACCTTC
CDR3: CASSVIPGSNYGYTF

J: TRBJ2-4
D: NA
V: TRBV19
size: NA
DNA: TGTGCCAGTAGCCCAGGGGGGAAAAACATTCAGTACTTC
CDR3: CASSPGGKNIQYF

J: TRBJ1-2
D: NA
V: TRBV7-8
size: NA
DNA: TGTGCCAGCAGCTTAGACCACTATGGCTACACCTTC
CDR3: CASSLDHYGYTF

J: TRBJ1-5
D: NA
V: TRBV5-6
size: many
DNA: TGTGCCAGCAGCTTGGTAGATCAGCCCCAGCATTTT
CDR3: CASSLVDQPQHF

J: TRBJ2-7
D: NA
V: TRBV5-4
size: NA
DNA: TGTGCCAGCAGCTCCACTCCAGGACGGAAGCAGTACTTC
CDR3: CASSSTPGRKQYF

J: TRBJ2-5
D: TRBD2
V: TRBV11-1
size: many
DNA: TGTGCCAGCAGCCACACCGGGACTAGCAGGTACCAAGAGACCCAGTACTTC
CDR3: CASSHTGTSRYQETQYF

J: TRBJ1-2
D: NA
V: TRBV2
size: few
DNA: TGTGCCAGCAGTGAGGCAGGGAACTTGCCCTATGGCTACACCTTC
CDR3: CASSEAGNLPYGYTF

J: TRBJ1-1
D: NA
V: TRBV29-1
size: NA
DNA: TGCAGCGTTGGGAAATCAGGGATTGAAGCTTTCTTT
CDR3: CSVGKSGIEAFF

J: TRBJ1-3
D: NA
V: TRBV12-5
size: NA
DNA: TGTGCTAGTGATTCAGGGGCCCCTTTGATAGGAAACACCATATATTTT
CDR3: CASDSGAPLIGNTIYF

J: TRBJ1-2
D: TRBD1
V: TRBV7-2
size: few
DNA: TGTGCCAGCAGCTCACTCTCAGGGGGTAGTGGCTACACCTTC
CDR3: CASSSLSGGSGYTF

J: TRBJ2-5
D: NA
V: TRBV6-5
size: few
DNA: TGTGCCAGCAGTTGGCGGGGAGTCGAGACCCAGTACTTC
CDR3: CASSWRGVETQYF

J: TRBJ2-1
D: NA
V: TRBV7-2
size: NA
DNA: TGTGCCAGCAGCTTAAGTCGGCAGGGGGGCAATGAGCAGTTCTTC
CDR3: CASSLSRQGGNEQFF

J: TRBJ1-4
D: NA
V: TRBV10-3
size: few
DNA: TGTGCCACTGCCGGACAGATAAATGAAAAACTGTTTTTT
CDR3: CATAGQINEKLFF

J: TRBJ1-2
D: NA
V: TRBV5-8
size: few
DNA: TGTGCCAGCAGCTTGGGTCGGTCGGGCTACACCTTC
CDR3: CASSLGRSGYTF

J: TRBJ2-5
D: NA
V: TRBV2
size: few
DNA: TGTGCCAGCAGTGAAGCGGTGGAGACCCAGTACTTC
CDR3: CASSEAVETQYF

J: TRBJ1-5
D: NA
V: TRBV5-1
size: many
DNA: TGCGCCAGCAGCTTGCAGCCCGGGCAGCCCCAGCATTTT
CDR3: CASSLQPGQPQHF

J: TRBJ2-3
D: NA
V: TRBV18
size: few
DNA: TGTGCCAGTTTACGGGGCGCGGCAGATACGCAGTATTTT
CDR3: CASLRGAADTQYF

J: TRBJ2-3
D: TRBD2
V: TRBV7-2
size: few
DNA: TGTGCCAGCAGCTTAGAGGGGCTAGCGGGACCAAGGGATACGCAGTATTTT
CDR3: CASSLEGLAGPRDTQYF

J: TRBJ2-5
D: NA
V: TRBV4-3
size: NA
DNA: TGCGCCAGCAGCCAAGAAATGATGAGAACCCAGTACTTC
CDR3: CASSQEMMRTQYF

J: TRBJ2-5
D: NA
V: TRBV5-4
size: few
DNA: TGTGCCAGCAGCTTGTCACCCCAAGAGACCCAGTACTTC
CDR3: CASSLSPQETQYF